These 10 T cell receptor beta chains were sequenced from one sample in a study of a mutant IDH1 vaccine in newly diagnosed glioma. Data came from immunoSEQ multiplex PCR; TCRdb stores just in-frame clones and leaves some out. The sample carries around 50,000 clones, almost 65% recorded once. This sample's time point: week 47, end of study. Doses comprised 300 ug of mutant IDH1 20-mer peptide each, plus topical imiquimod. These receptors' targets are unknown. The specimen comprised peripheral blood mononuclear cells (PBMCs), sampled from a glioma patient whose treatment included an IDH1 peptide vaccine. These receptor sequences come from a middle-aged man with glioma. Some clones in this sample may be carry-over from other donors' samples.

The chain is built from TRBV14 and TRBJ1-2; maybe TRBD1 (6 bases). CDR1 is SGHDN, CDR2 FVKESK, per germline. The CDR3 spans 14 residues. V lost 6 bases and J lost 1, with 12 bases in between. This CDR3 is CASSPAGVNYGYTF. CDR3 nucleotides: TGTGCCAGCAGTCCCGCAGGGGTTAACTATGGCTACACCTTC.

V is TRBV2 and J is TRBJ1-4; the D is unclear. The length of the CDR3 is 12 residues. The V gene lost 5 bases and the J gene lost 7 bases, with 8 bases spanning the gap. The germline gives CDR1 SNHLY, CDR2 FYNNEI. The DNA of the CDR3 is TGTGCCAGCAGTCCGGATAGTGAAAAACTGTTTTTT. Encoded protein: CASSPDSEKLFF.

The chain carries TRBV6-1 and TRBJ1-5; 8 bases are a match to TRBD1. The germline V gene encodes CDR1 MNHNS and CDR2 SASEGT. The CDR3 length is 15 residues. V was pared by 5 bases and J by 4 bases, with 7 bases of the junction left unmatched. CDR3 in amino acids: CASSPRTGRNQPQHF. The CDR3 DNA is TGTGCCAGCAGTCCCCGGACAGGGCGAAATCAGCCCCAGCATTTT.

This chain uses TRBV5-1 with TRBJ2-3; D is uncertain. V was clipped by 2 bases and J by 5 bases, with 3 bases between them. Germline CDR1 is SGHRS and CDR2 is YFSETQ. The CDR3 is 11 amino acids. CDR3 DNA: TGCGCCAGCAGCTTTCAAGATACGCAGTATTTT. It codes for CASSFQDTQYF.

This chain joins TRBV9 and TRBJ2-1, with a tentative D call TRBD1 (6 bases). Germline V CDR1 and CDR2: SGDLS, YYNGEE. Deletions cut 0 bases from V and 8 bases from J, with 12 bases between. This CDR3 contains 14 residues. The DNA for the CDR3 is TGTGCCAGCAGCGTAGCCAGGGGTTTGGATGAGCAGTTCTTC. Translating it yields CASSVARGLDEQFF.

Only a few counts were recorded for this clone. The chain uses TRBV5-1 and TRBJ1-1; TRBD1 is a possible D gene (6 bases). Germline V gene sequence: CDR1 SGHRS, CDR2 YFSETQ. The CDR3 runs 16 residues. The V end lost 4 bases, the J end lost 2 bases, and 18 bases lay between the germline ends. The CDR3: CASSPHQPDRNTEAFF. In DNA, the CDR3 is TGCGCCAGCAGCCCACATCAGCCGGACAGAAACACTGAAGCTTTCTTT. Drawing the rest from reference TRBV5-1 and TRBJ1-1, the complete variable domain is KAGVTQTPRYLIKTRGQQVTLSCSPISGHRSVSWYQQTPGQGLQFLFEYFSETQRNKGNFPGRFSGRQFSNSRSEMNVSTLELGDSALYLCASSPHQPDRNTEAFFGQGTRLTVV.

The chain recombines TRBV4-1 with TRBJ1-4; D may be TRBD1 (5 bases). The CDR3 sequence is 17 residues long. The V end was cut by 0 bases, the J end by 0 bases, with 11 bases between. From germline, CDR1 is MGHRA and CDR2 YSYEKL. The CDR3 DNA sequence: TGCGCCAGCAGCCAAGAGGGGGGGATTGCAACTAATGAAAAACTGTTTTTT. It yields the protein CASSQEGGIATNEKLFF.

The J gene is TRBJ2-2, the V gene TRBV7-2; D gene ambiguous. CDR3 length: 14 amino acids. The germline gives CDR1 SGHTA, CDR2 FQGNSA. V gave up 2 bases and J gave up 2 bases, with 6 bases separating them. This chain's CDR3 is CASSLSVNTGELFF. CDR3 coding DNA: TGTGCCAGCAGCTTATCAGTTAACACCGGGGAGCTGTTTTTT.

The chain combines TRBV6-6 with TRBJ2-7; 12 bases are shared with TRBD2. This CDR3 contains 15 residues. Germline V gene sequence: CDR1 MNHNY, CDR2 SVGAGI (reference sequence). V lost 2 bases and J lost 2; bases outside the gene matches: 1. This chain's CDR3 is CASSYLAGGPYEQYF. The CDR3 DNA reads TGTGCCAGCAGTTACCTAGCGGGGGGGCCCTACGAGCAGTACTTC.

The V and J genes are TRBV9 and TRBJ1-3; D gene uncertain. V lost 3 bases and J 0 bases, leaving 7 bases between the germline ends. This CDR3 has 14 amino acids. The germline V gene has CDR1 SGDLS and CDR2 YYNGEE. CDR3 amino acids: CASSGGPSGNTIYF. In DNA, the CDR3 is TGTGCCAGCAGCGGAGGCCCCTCTGGAAACACCATATATTTT. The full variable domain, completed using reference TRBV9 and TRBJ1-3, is DSGVTQTPKHLITATGQRVTLRCSPRSGDLSVYWYQQSLDQGLQFLIQYYNGEERAKGNILERFSAQQFPDLHSELNLSSLELGDSALYFCASSGGPSGNTIYFGEGSWLTVV.